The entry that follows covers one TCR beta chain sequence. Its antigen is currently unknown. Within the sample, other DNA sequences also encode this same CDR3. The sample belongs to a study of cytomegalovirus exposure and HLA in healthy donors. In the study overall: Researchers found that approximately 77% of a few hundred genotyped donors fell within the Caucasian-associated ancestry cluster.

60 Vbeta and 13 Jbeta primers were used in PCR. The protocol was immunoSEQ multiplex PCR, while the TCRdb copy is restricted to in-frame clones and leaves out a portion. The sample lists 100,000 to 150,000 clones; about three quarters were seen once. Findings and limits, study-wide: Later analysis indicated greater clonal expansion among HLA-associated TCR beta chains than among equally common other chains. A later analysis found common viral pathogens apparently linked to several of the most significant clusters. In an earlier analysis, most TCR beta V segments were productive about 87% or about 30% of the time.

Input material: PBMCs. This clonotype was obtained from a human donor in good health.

CDR3 DNA sequence: TGTGCCAGCAGCTACCAGGGCAGGGGCAAAAACATTCAGTACTTC. Translated, it gives CASSYQGRGKNIQYF. The chain has TRBV7-2 and TRBJ2-4, with D perhaps matching TRBD1 (6 bases). CDR1 and CDR2 from the germline V gene are SGHTA and FQGNSA. The V and J ends lost 4 bases and 3 bases respectively, with 13 bases between them. The CDR3 extends over 15 amino acids.